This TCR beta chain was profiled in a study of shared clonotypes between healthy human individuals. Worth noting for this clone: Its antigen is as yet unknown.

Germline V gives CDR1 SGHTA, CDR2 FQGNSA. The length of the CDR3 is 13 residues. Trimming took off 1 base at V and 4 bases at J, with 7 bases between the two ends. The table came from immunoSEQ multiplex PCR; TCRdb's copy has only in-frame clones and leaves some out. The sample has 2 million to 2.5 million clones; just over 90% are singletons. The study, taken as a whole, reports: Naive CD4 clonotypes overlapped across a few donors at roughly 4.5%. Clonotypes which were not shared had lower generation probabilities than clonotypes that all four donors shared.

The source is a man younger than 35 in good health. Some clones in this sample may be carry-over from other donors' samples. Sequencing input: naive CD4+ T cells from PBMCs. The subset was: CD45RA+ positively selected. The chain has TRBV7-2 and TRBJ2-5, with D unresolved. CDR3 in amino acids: CASSLDRVETQYF. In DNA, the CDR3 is TGTGCCAGCAGCTTAGACCGGGTAGAGACCCAGTACTTC.